The 23 T cell receptor beta chains given below trace back to one sample, sequenced in a study of cytomegalovirus exposure and HLA in healthy donors. In the PCR, 60 Vbeta and 13 Jbeta primers were used. Assay used: immunoSEQ multiplex PCR; TCRdb lists only in-frame clones, some missing. The listing records about 130,000 clones. Sequencing was done on a sample of PBMCs. These receptor sequences come from a woman aged 55-75 years in good health and CMV-seronegative.

This chain's CDR3 is CASSGEVLSGLLGSEAFF. CDR3 sequence (DNA): TGTGCCAGCAGTGGAGAGGTCTTGTCTGGGTTATTGGGTTCTGAAGCTTTCTTT. The J gene is TRBJ1-1, the V gene TRBV28; D is unresolved. The CDR3 totals 18 residues. Germline assignment: CDR1 MDHEN and CDR2 SYDVKM. Trimming stripped 5 bases from V and 6 bases from J, with 28 bases between.

This chain joins TRBV10-3 and TRBJ1-2, with 7 positions matching TRBD1. This CDR3 is built from 13 residues. Germline loops: CDR1 ENHRY, CDR2 SYGVKD. Trimming at V came to 4 bases and at J to 8 bases, leaving 7 bases not matched to a gene. The CDR3: CAISGTGHGGYTF. The CDR3 DNA follows: TGTGCCATCAGTGGGACAGGACATGGCGGCTACACCTTC.

This rearrangement joins TRBV28 to TRBJ2-7; 11 nucleotides align to TRBD1. CDR1 is MDHEN and CDR2 is SYDVKM in the germline V gene. The CDR3 runs to 15 residues. V gave up 6 bases and J gave up 0 bases; unmatched junction bases: 4. CDR3 region: CASSLGQGGSYEQYF. The CDR3 coding sequence is TGTGCCAGCAGCTTGGGACAGGGGGGCTCCTACGAGCAGTACTTC.

The V and J genes are TRBV29-1 and TRBJ1-1; possible D gene TRBD1, 5 bases. The germline V gene encodes CDR1 SQVTM and CDR2 ANQGSEA. V was cut by 4 bases and J by 1 base, with 10 bases left in between. The CDR3 extends over 13 amino acids. CDR3 amino acids: CSVVSRENTEAFF. CDR3 DNA sequence: TGCAGCGTTGTGTCCAGGGAGAACACTGAAGCTTTCTTT.

The rearrangement uses TRBV5-1 and TRBJ2-7; possible D gene TRBD1, 5 bases. The germline CDR1 and CDR2 sequences are SGHRS and YFSETQ. The CDR3 is 15 residues long. V gave up 0 bases and J gave up 7 bases, with 17 bases separating them. The chain's CDR3 is CASSLGDSLLGEQYF. DNA of the CDR3: TGCGCCAGCAGCTTGGGTGACAGCTTACTGGGTGAGCAGTACTTC.

The chain employs TRBV2 and TRBJ2-1; D ambiguous. The CDR3 is made up of 14 amino acids. Germline assignment: CDR1 SNHLY and CDR2 FYNNEI. With 4 bases removed from V and 5 bases from J, the gap between germline ends came to 12 bases. The CDR3 coding sequence is TGTGCCAGCAGTGGGAGCCCAGCCAACAATGAGCAGTTCTTC. Translating gives CASSGSPANNEQFF.

The V call is TRBV18, the J call TRBJ1-1, with TRBD1 as a possible D gene (5 bases). V lost 3 bases and J lost 0, with 14 bases in between. Germline V gives CDR1 KGHSH, CDR2 LQKENI. The CDR3 runs to 16 residues. CDR3 nucleotides: TGTGCCAGCTCACCCGTCGCAGGGAATTTGAACACTGAAGCTTTCTTT. It specifies CASSPVAGNLNTEAFF.

Comment on this clone: The sample contains more than one DNA sequence encoding this CDR3. The chain joins TRBV4-2 to TRBJ2-7; D is uncertain. Germline V gene sequence: CDR1 LGHNA, CDR2 YNFKEQ. V was shortened by 0 bases and J by 1 base, with 13 bases between the two germline ends. This CDR3 is built from 16 residues. In DNA, the CDR3 is TGTGCCAGCAGCCAAGAGTGGGCAGGATCATCCTACGAGCAGTACTTC. Translation gives CASSQEWAGSSYEQYF.

J is TRBJ2-7 and V is TRBV2, with 9 bases that match TRBD2. The germline V gene encodes CDR1 SNHLY and CDR2 FYNNEI. With 3 bases clipped from V and 3 bases from J, the junction kept 9 bases outside the gene matches. The CDR3 extends over 16 amino acids. DNA for the CDR3: TGTGCCAGCAGTGAGACACTAGCGGGCCGTTTCTACGAGCAGTACTTC. Protein: CASSETLAGRFYEQYF.

This chain uses TRBV14 with TRBJ2-5; D perhaps matches TRBD2 (6 bases). The CDR3 is 14 residues long. The V gene lost 1 base and the J gene lost 7 bases, with 13 bases spanning the gap. Germline assignment: CDR1 SGHDN and CDR2 FVKESK. CDR3 sequence reads: CASSQVRLGGTQYF. The CDR3, as DNA: TGTGCCAGCAGCCAAGTTAGGCTCGGGGGGACCCAGTACTTC.

The V and J genes are TRBV2 and TRBJ1-1, with D tentatively TRBD1 (6 bases). With 4 bases removed from V and 4 bases from J, the gap between germline ends came to 19 bases. CDR1 is SNHLY, CDR2 FYNNEI, per germline. CDR3 length: 16 residues. In DNA, the CDR3 is TGTGCCAGCAGTGTTGGTTCCTGGACAGAGGGCACTGAAGCTTTCTTT. This translates into CASSVGSWTEGTEAFF. Drawing the rest from reference TRBV2 and TRBJ1-1, the complete variable domain is EPEVTQTPSHQVTQMGQEVILRCVPISNHLYFYWYRQILGQKVEFLVSFYNNEISEKSEIFDDQFSVERPDGSNFTLKIRSTKLEDSAMYFCASSVGSWTEGTEAFFGQGTRLTVV.

The rearrangement joins TRBV5-1 to TRBJ1-2, with 7 bases lining up with TRBD1. The J segment lost 8 bases and the V segment lost 3 bases, leaving 7 bases of the junction unmatched. The germline CDR1 and CDR2 sequences are SGHRS and YFSETQ. The CDR3 is 13 residues long. The CDR3 loop reads CASSSSTGDGYTF. The CDR3 region has the DNA TGCGCCAGCAGCTCTTCCACAGGGGACGGCTACACCTTC. The variable domain in full, with the rest retrieved from reference TRBV5-1 and TRBJ1-2, is KAGVTQTPRYLIKTRGQQVTLSCSPISGHRSVSWYQQTPGQGLQFLFEYFSETQRNKGNFPGRFSGRQFSNSRSEMNVSTLELGDSALYLCASSSSTGDGYTFGSGTRLTVV.

The CDR3 nucleotides read TGTGCCACCCAGTGGGCCGAGAACACTGAAGCTTTCTTT. Translating gives CATQWAENTEAFF. The genes are TRBV5-4 and TRBJ1-1; D is unclear. This CDR3 contains 13 residues. Germline CDR1 and CDR2: SGHNT and YYREEE (reference sequence). V lost 9 bases and J 1 base, leaving 13 bases between the germline ends.

The rearrangement joins TRBV5-6 to TRBJ1-1; D is perhaps TRBD1 (5 bases). V was shortened by 6 bases and J by 3 bases, with 27 bases between the two germline ends. The germline CDR1 and CDR2 sequences are SGHDT and YYEEEE. CDR3 length equals 18 residues. The CDR3 is CASTRGSAGWGGDTEAFF. Here the CDR3 DNA reads TGTGCCAGCACCCGAGGTTCCGCCGGGTGGGGGGGAGACACTGAAGCTTTCTTT.

The V call is TRBV7-8, the J call TRBJ1-5; TRBD1 aligns across 8 bases. CDR1 SGHVS and CDR2 FQNEAQ come from the germline V gene. This CDR3 region has 16 residues. Trimming removed 3 bases from V and 7 bases from J; junction bases left unmatched: 11. CDR3 in amino acids: CASSLSGQGAKQPQHF. Written as DNA, the CDR3 is TGTGCCAGCAGCTTGTCTGGGCAGGGGGCGAAACAGCCCCAGCATTTT.

V gene TRBV5-5 combines with J gene TRBJ2-5; unclear D gene. Germline CDR1 is SGHKS and CDR2 is YYEKEE (reference sequence). The CDR3 length is 15 residues. V dropped 4 bases and J dropped 5 bases, with 18 bases sitting between them. The CDR3 DNA sequence: TGTGCCAGCAGCCAGTTGACAATATCGTCGGAGACCCAGTACTTC. The encoded protein is CASSQLTISSETQYF.

The chain is built from TRBV9 and TRBJ2-5; 10 positions agree with TRBD2. With V trimmed by 1 base and J by 3 bases, 3 bases remained unmatched. The germline V gene encodes CDR1 SGDLS and CDR2 YYNGEE. This CDR3 is 15 amino acids long. CDR3 sequence: CASSVPSGGEETQYF. As DNA, the CDR3 is TGTGCCAGCAGCGTACCTAGCGGGGGAGAAGAGACCCAGTACTTC.

The chain uses TRBV7-6 and TRBJ1-2; possible D gene TRBD1, 6 bases. CDR1 SGHVS and CDR2 FNYEAQ come from the germline V gene. CDR3 length: 13 residues. The ends were cut back, 1 base at V and 4 bases at J, with 7 bases in the middle. The CDR3 nucleotides are TGTGCCAGCAGCTTAGAAGGGGGCTATGGCTACACCTTC. Its protein is CASSLEGGYGYTF.

The CDR3 nucleotides read TGTGCCAGCAGGGGGACAGCAACTAATGAAAAACTGTTTTTT. It encodes CASRGTATNEKLFF. V is TRBV2 and J is TRBJ1-4; TRBD1 matches at 7 bases. V shed 6 bases, J shed 0 bases, and the junction held 1 base outside the gene matches. The length of the CDR3 is 14 residues. Germline V gives CDR1 SNHLY, CDR2 FYNNEI.

This rearrangement joins TRBV5-1 to TRBJ2-1, with TRBD1 matching over 7 bases. This CDR3 has 17 residues. Germline-derived CDR1 and CDR2 are SGHRS and YFSETQ. V shed 0 bases, J shed 2 bases, and the junction held 8 bases outside the gene matches. In DNA, the CDR3 is TGCGCCAGCAGCTTGGGTTTCGTGACAGGGACCTACAATGAGCAGTTCTTC. This translates into CASSLGFVTGTYNEQFF.

The V and J genes are TRBV15 and TRBJ1-1; D not certain. CDR1 and CDR2 (germline): LNHNV, YYDKDF (reference sequence). Trimming removed 3 bases from V and 2 bases from J, with 13 bases in between. This CDR3 spans 15 amino acids. The CDR3 DNA is TGTGCCACCAGCAGCCCCGGACGGGGAAACACTGAAGCTTTCTTT. This translates into CATSSPGRGNTEAFF.

As concerns this clone: In the same sample, other DNA sequences code for this CDR3. The chain recombines TRBV6-5 with TRBJ2-7; no definite D call. The CDR3 sequence is 13 residues long. V lost 2 bases and J 0 bases, leaving 5 bases between the germline ends. Germline lookup yields CDR1 MNHEY and CDR2 SVGAGI. The CDR3 protein is CASSYVGSYEQYF. CDR3 nucleotides: TGTGCCAGCAGTTACGTCGGCTCCTACGAGCAGTACTTC.

This chain links TRBV9 with TRBJ2-7; tentative D call: TRBD1 (6 bases). Germline CDR1 and CDR2: SGDLS and YYNGEE. Trimming removed 0 bases at V and 2 bases at J, with 9 bases between. The CDR3 has 14 residues. CDR3 in amino acids: CASSVVPGAYEQYF. CDR3 coding DNA: TGTGCCAGCAGCGTAGTTCCAGGGGCCTACGAGCAGTACTTC.